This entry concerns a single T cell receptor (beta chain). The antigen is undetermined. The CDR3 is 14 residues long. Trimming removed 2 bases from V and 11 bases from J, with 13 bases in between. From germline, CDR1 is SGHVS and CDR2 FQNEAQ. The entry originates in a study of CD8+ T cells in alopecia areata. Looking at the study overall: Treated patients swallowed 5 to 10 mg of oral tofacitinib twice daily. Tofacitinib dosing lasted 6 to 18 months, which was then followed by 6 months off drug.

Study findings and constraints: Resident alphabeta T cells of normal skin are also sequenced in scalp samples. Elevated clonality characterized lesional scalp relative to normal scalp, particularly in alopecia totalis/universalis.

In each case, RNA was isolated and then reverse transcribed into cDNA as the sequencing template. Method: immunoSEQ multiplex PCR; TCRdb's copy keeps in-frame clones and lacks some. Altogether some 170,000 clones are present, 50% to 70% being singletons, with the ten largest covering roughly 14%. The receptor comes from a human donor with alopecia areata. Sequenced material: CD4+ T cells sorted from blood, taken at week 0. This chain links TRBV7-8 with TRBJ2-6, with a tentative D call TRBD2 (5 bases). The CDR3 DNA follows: TGTGCCAGCAGCTTATCGCGGTCCGGGGACGTCCTGACTTTC. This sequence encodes CASSLSRSGDVLTF.